This TCR beta chain was sequenced during a study of PD-L1 blockade in urothelial cancer. In the study overall: Twenty-five of 29 patients were males with bladder-origin urothelial cancer. A median of 141,255 T cells was found in the blood samples.

TCRdb's table, derived via immunoSEQ multiplex PCR, lists solely in-frame clones and lacks some. The sample shows around 82,000 clones, 84% of them seen only once. The V gene's germline CDR1 is LNHDA and CDR2 SQIVND (reference sequence). The trim removed 7 bases at V and 7 bases at J, leaving 6 bases unmatched. The CDR3 covers 13 residues. This sample's time point: pretreatment peripheral blood. Locally advanced or metastatic urothelial carcinoma affected the patients. This chain connects TRBV19 to TRBJ2-1; the match to TRBD1 covers 8 bases. Specimen: PBMCs, collected around atezolizumab (anti-PD-L1) treatment. This receptor was obtained from a man aged 55 to 70 with urothelial cancer. The DNA for the CDR3 is TGTGCCAGTACTGGGACAGGAAGGAATGAGCAGTTCTTC. It is translated as CASTGTGRNEQFF.